Below, 10 T cell receptor beta chains from the same sample are listed, as sequenced in a study of blood T cell repertoires in COVID-19 (TCRdb year 2020). The library relied on the immunoSEQ multiplex PCR assay. Sourced from immuneACCESS, this table was stored by TCRdb with only in-frame sequences that have V and J called. A share of the clones is absent; for the studies checked, an unresolved V gene accounts for under half, and the remainder has no known explanation. This sample gives roughly 140,000 clones in total; more than 70% of them show up just once. The ten top clones hold roughly 13% of the sample. Sequencing was performed on peripheral blood. These receptors originate from a man in his 60s with active or convalescent COVID-19.

The chain is built from TRBV10-3 and TRBJ2-5; D may be TRBD2 (6 bases). This CDR3 is 12 amino acids long. V gave up 2 bases and J gave up 10 bases, with 11 bases separating them. Germline V gene sequence: CDR1 ENHRY, CDR2 SYGVKD. In DNA form, the CDR3 reads TGTGCCATCAGTGAGGGGAGGAGTGGCCAGTACTTC. Amino acid sequence: CAISEGRSGQYF.

CDR3 in amino acids: CASSLREKNTGELFF. As DNA, the CDR3 is TGCGCCAGCAGCTTACGGGAGAAGAACACCGGGGAGCTGTTTTTT. V usage is TRBV5-1 and J usage is TRBJ2-2; TRBD2 is a possible D gene (6 bases). Per germline, CDR1 SGHRS and CDR2 YFSETQ. The CDR3 is 15 amino acids. V was trimmed by 2 bases and J by 1 base, leaving 9 bases between them.

The chain joins TRBV7-3 to TRBJ2-3; 8 nucleotides align to TRBD2. The CDR3 is made up of 15 amino acids. J gave up 0 bases and V 5 bases, and 4 bases lay outside the gene matches. Germline V CDR1 and CDR2: SGHTA, FQGTGA. As DNA, the CDR3 is TGTGCCAGCAGCGTAGCGGGGTTTAGCACAGATACGCAGTATTTT. Amino acid sequence: CASSVAGFSTDTQYF.

The genes are TRBV28 and TRBJ2-6; 7 bases match TRBD1. The ends lost 6 bases at V and 0 bases at J; junction bases unmatched: 11. The CDR3 covers 18 residues. CDR1 is MDHEN, CDR2 SYDVKM, per germline. CDR3 sequence reads: CASRLDRAISSGANVLTF. The CDR3 DNA sequence: TGTGCCAGCAGACTTGACAGGGCGATCTCCTCTGGGGCCAACGTCCTGACTTTC.

This sequence joins TRBV5-1 and TRBJ2-3; possible D gene TRBD2, 6 bases. The CDR3 contains 15 residues. V was trimmed by 4 bases and J by 2 bases, leaving 14 bases between them. Germline assignment: CDR1 SGHRS and CDR2 YFSETQ. CDR3 nucleotide sequence: TGCGCCAGCAGCCAATCACTAGCAATCACAGATACGCAGTATTTT. It encodes CASSQSLAITDTQYF.

The chain recombines TRBV5-8 with TRBJ2-6; 7 bases map to TRBD1. Losses at the gene ends were 4 bases for V and 4 bases for J; bases not matched to a gene: 8. The CDR3 loop spans 16 amino acids. CDR1 SGHTS and CDR2 YDEGEE come from the germline V gene. The CDR3, as DNA: TGTGCCAGCAGCGAGAGAACAGGGGTCGGGGCCAACGTCCTGACTTTC. It translates to CASSERTGVGANVLTF.

The genes are TRBV7-9 and TRBJ1-3; D unresolved. Deletions cut 5 bases from V and 0 bases from J, with 14 bases between. This CDR3 comprises 16 residues. Germline assignment: CDR1 SEHNR and CDR2 FQNEAQ (reference sequence). CDR3 nucleotides: TGTGCCAGCAGCAAACGCGGACTTTCCTCTGGAAACACCATATATTTT. It translates to CASSKRGLSSGNTIYF.

The chain couples TRBV4-2 to TRBJ2-3; TRBD2 aligns across 7 bases. Germline V gives CDR1 LGHNA, CDR2 YNFKEQ. V was clipped by 4 bases and J by 2 bases; unmatched bases: 18. The CDR3 length is 19 residues. The CDR3 region is CASSPASSPMAGDTDTQYF. The CDR3 bases are TGTGCCAGCAGCCCCGCCTCTTCCCCCATGGCGGGAGACACAGATACGCAGTATTTT.

The rearrangement uses TRBV19 and TRBJ2-3; perhaps TRBD2 as D (6 bases). V shed 10 bases and J shed 0 bases, with 17 bases lying between them. Per the germline V gene, CDR1 is LNHDA and CDR2 is SQIVND (reference sequence). The CDR3 totals 15 residues. As DNA, the CDR3 is TGTGCCACCAGAAACGGGGGAGTCAGCACAGATACGCAGTATTTT. Its protein is CATRNGGVSTDTQYF.

The chain links TRBV19 to TRBJ2-2; TRBD2 matches 10 bases. J lost 3 bases, V lost 1 base, and 5 bases had no gene match. The V gene's germline CDR1 is LNHDA and CDR2 SQIVND (reference sequence). CDR3 size: 17 residues. Here the CDR3 DNA reads TGTGCCAGTAGTATAGTTCCTAGCGGGAGCTACACCGGGGAGCTGTTTTTT. It is translated as CASSIVPSGSYTGELFF. The whole variable domain, filled in from reference TRBV19 and TRBJ2-2, reads DGGITQSPKYLFRKEGQNVTLSCEQNLNHDAMYWYRQDPGQGLRLIYYSQIVNDFQKGDIAEGYSVSREKKESFPLTVTSAQKNPTAFYLCASSIVPSGSYTGELFFGEGSRLTVL.